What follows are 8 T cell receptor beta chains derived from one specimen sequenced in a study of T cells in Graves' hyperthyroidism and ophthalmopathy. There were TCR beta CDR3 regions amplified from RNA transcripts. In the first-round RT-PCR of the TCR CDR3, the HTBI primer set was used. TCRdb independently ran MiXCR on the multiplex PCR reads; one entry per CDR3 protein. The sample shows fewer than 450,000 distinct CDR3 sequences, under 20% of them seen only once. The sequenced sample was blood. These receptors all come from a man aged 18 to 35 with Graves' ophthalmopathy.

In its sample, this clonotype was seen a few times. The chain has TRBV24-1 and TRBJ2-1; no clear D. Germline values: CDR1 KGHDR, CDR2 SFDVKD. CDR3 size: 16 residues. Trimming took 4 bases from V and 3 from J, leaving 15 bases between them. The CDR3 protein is CATSDGPITLYNEQFF. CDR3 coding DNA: TGTGCCACCAGTGACGGACCAATCACCCTCTACAATGAGCAGTTCTTC.

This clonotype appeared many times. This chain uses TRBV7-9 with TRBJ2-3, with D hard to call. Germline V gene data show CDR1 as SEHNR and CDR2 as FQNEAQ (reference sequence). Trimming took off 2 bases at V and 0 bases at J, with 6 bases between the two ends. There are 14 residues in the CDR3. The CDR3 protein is CASSLWVSTDTQYF. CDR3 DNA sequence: TGTGCCAGCAGCTTATGGGTTAGCACAGATACGCAGTATTTT. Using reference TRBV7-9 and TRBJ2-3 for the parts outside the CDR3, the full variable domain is DTGVSQNPRHKITKRGQNVTFRCDPISEHNRLYWYRQTLGQGPEFLTYFQNEAQLEKSRLLSDRFSAERPKGSFSTLEIQRTEQGDSAMYLCASSLWVSTDTQYFGPGTRLTVL.

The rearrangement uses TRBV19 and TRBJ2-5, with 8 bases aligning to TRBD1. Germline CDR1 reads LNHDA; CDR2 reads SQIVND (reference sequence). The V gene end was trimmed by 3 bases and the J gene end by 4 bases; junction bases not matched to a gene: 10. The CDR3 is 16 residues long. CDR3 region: CASSISPGGQGETQYF. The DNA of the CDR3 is TGTGCCAGTAGTATCTCGCCAGGGGGCCAGGGAGAGACCCAGTACTTC.

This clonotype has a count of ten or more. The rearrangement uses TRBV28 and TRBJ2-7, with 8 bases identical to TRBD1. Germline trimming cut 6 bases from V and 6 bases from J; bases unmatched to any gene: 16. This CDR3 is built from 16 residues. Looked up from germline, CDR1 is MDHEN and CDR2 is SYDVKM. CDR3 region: CASRPLMGTGSAEQYF. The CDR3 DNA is TGTGCCAGCAGACCCCTAATGGGGACAGGCAGCGCCGAGCAGTACTTC.

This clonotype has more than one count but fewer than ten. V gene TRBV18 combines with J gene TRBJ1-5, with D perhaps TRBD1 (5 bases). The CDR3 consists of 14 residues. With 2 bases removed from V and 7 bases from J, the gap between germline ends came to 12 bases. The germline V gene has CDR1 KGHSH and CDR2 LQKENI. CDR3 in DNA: TGTGCCAGCTCACCAAATGACAGTAACCAGCCCCAGCATTTT. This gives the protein CASSPNDSNQPQHF.

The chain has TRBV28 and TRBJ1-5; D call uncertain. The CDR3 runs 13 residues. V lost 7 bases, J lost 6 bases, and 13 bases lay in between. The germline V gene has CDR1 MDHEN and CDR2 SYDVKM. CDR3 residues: CASTFSGVQPQHF. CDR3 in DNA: TGTGCCAGCACTTTTTCGGGAGTTCAGCCCCAGCATTTT. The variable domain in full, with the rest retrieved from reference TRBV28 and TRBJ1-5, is DVKVTQSSRYLVKRTGEKVFLECVQDMDHENMFWYRQDPGLGLRLIYFSYDVKMKEKGDIPEGYSVSREKKERFSLILESASTNQTSMYLCASTFSGVQPQHFGDGTRLSIL.

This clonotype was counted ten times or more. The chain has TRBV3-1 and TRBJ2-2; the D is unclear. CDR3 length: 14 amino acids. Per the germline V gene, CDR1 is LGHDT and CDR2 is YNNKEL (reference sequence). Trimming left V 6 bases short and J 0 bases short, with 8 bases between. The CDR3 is CASRSTANTGELFF. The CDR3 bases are TGTGCCAGCAGGTCCACCGCGAACACCGGGGAGCTGTTTTTT.

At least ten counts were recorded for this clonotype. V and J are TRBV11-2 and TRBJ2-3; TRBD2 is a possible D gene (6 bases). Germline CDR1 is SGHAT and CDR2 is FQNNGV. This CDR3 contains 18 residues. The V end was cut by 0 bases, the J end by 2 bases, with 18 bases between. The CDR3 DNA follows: TGTGCCAGCAGCTTAGAACCCCCCGGGGGAAGGACCACAGATACGCAGTATTTT. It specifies CASSLEPPGGRTTDTQYF.